This T cell receptor (beta chain) was observed in a study of blood T cell repertoires in COVID-19 (dated by TCRdb to 2020 to 2021). Background for the entire study: Collaborator samples came from the United States, Italy and Spain and covered acute and convalescent phases of COVID-19. The samples were drawn from two sources: the first 160 participants of the ongoing ImmuneRACE study, and over 950 subjects contributed by 6 global collaborators. HLA class I and class II types, where available, came from metadata supplied by the sample provider rather than from assay-based typing. The repertoires were released in a freely available public database intended as a resource for research on the immune response to SARS-CoV-2. The sample metadata nearly always contained a de-identified subject ID, COVID-19 status, age in years and sex. The dataset comprised deeply sampled blood TCRbeta repertoires from subjects exposed to, actively infected with, or recovered from COVID-19. The material from the prospective study consisted of cDNA or gDNA derived from T cells, B-cell-depleted T cells, or PBMCs. Beyond this particular receptor, the publication reports: How much clinical and demographic metadata was included differed by source and by participant, and the metadata was provided uncurated.

Trimming takes 3 bases from V and 4 bases from J, and the germline ends sit 7 bases apart. Reading from cysteine to phenylalanine, the CDR3 counts 12 amino acids. Of the read, only the CDR3 DNA is kept; its 36 bases are in frame from base 1. CDR1 and CDR2, per the germline V gene, are SGDLS and YYNGEE. In Seattle, one collaborating source enrolled patients while the infection was active and tracked those patients longitudinally over the course of disease. Whole blood was collected in K2EDTA tubes by collaborating institutions according to the institutions' own protocols. For TCRbeta analysis, collaborator samples were shipped as frozen whole blood, as isolated PBMCs, or as DNA extracted from either sample type. As for this clone: Its recognized antigen is unknown. No much larger clone is present one base from it, and per-base qualities are unavailable.

The immunoSEQ Assay, a bias-controlled multiplex PCR, was used to amplify TCRbeta CDR3 regions from genomic DNA. The authors processed their data as follows. Nucleated cell counts per sample were estimated from amplification of reference gene primers within the assay. Sequence reads were collapsed and filtered to measure the absolute abundance of every unique TCRbeta CDR3 rearrangement. For each sample, productive Simpson clonality was calculated as the square root of Simpson's diversity index over productive rearrangements. TCRdb retrieved this table from immuneACCESS and kept in-frame rearrangements only. Not all clones are present; in checked studies, unresolved V genes account for under half, and no reason is known for the remainder. V and J calls and clone size are as listed in that table; D and trimming were resolved from the DNA. The sample table contains about 160,000 clones; only one count was recorded for approximately 86% of them. The ten largest make up approximately 7% of the sample.

The TCR comes from a middle-aged woman with COVID-19, enrolled during active disease. Recombination joined TRBV9 with TRBJ1-2, and perhaps TRBD1 as D gene, on 5 matching bases. The sequencing sample was made of peripheral blood. The CDR3 protein is CASSGDSYGYTF. The sequenced DNA: TGTGCCAGCAGCGGCGACAGCTATGGCTACACCTTC.